This entry describes one TCR beta chain. The data derive from a study of blood T cell repertoires in COVID-19. Background on the study: Material from acute and convalescent COVID-19 was sourced from the United States, Italy and Spain.

Germline V lookup: CDR1 SNHLY, CDR2 FYNNEI. This CDR3 region has 13 residues. V was shortened by 6 bases and J by 5 bases, with 13 bases between the two germline ends. In the original workflow: Nucleated cell number was recorded as an estimate derived from reference gene primer amplification. TCRdb keeps only in-frame clones here, not all; method: immunoSEQ multiplex PCR. The DNA was the basis for D and trimming; V, J and clone size are from that table. The sample lists nearly 50,000 clones, over 75% seen once, with 5% to 7% in the top ten. The sequence came from a woman aged 60-75 years with acute or convalescent COVID-19. The chain employs TRBV2 and TRBJ1-2; possible D gene TRBD1, 5 bases. Sequencing was performed on peripheral blood. CDR3 in DNA: TGTGCCAGCAGCGGGACTGACGGATATGGCTACACCTTC. Its protein product is CASSGTDGYGYTF.